This TCR beta chain comes out of a study of T cell responses to AZD1222 COVID-19 vaccine. The protocol was immunoSEQ multiplex PCR, while the TCRdb copy is restricted to in-frame clones and leaves out a portion. The sample holds roughly 180,000 clones, 75% to 95% seen once. The input for sequencing was peripheral blood, taken on day 0 of AZD1222 vaccination. This clonotype was obtained from an adult in good health.

As DNA, the CDR3 is TGTGCCAGCAGCTTAGCTCTCCGGAGTGAAATTAAAGGCACCGGGGAGCTGTTTTTT. Translated, it gives CASSLALRSEIKGTGELFF. The chain employs TRBV11-2 and TRBJ2-2, with no clear D. Germline V gene data show CDR1 as SGHAT and CDR2 as FQNNGV. This CDR3 contains 19 residues. The germline V and J ends were trimmed by 1 base and 4 bases, with 22 bases remaining between them.